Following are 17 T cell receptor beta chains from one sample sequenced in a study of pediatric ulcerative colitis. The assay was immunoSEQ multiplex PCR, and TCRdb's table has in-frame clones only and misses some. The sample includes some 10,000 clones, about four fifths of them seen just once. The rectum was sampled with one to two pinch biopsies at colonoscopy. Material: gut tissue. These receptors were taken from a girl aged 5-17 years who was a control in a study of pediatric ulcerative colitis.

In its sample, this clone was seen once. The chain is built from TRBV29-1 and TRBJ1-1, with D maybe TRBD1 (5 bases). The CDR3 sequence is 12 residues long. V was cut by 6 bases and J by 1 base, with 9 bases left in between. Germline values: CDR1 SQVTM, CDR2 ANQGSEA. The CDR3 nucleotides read TGCAGCGTGGGGCACGGGAACACTGAAGCTTTCTTT. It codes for CSVGHGNTEAFF.

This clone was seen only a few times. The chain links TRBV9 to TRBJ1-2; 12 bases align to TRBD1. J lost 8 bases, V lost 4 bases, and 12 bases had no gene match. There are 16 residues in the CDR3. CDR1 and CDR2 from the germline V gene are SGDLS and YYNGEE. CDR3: CASSTQPGQGARGYTF. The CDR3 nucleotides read TGTGCCAGCAGCACCCAGCCGGGACAGGGGGCCAGGGGCTACACCTTC.

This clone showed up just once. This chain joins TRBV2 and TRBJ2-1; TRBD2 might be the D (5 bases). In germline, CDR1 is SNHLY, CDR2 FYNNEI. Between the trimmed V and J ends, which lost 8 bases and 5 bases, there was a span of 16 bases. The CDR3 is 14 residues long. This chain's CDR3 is CASGQLGLDNEQFF. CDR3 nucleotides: TGTGCCAGCGGCCAACTTGGACTGGACAATGAGCAGTTCTTC.

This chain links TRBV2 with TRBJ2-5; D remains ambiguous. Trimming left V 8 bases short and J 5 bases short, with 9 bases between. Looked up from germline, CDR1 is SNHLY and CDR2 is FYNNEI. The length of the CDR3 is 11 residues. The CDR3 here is CASLRWETQYF. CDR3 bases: TGTGCCAGCCTGCGGTGGGAGACCCAGTACTTC.

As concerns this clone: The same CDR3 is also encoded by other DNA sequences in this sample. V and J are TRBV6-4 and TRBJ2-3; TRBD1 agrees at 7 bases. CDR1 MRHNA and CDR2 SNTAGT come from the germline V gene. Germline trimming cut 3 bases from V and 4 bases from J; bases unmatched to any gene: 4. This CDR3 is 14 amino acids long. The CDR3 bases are TGTGCCAGCAGTGAAGGTCAGGGGGCAGATACGCAGTATTTT. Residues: CASSEGQGADTQYF.

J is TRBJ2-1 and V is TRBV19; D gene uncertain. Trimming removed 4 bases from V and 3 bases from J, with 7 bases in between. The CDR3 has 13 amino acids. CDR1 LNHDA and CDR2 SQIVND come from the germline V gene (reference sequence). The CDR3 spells CASSKGNYNEQFF. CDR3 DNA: TGTGCCAGTAGTAAAGGAAACTACAATGAGCAGTTCTTC.

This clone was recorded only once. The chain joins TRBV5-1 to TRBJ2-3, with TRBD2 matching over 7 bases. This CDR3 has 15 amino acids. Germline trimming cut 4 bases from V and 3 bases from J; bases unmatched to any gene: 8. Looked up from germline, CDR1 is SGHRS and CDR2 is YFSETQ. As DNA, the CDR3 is TGCGCCAGCAGCGAAGGCGGGAGACTTACAGATACGCAGTATTTT. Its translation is CASSEGGRLTDTQYF. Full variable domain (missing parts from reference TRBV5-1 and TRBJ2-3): KAGVTQTPRYLIKTRGQQVTLSCSPISGHRSVSWYQQTPGQGLQFLFEYFSETQRNKGNFPGRFSGRQFSNSRSEMNVSTLELGDSALYLCASSEGGRLTDTQYFGPGTRLTVL.

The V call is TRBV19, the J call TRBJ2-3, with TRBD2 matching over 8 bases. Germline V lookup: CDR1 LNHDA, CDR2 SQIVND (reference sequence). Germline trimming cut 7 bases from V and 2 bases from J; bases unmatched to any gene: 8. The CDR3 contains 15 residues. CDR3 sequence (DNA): TGTGCCAGTAAAAGTACTAGCGGATACACAGATACGCAGTATTTT. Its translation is CASKSTSGYTDTQYF.

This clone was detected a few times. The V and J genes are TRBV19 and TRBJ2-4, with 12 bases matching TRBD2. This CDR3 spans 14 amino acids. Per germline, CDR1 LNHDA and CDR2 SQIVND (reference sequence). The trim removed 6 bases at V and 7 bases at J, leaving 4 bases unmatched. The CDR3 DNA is TGTGCCAGTAGCCCCGGGACTAGCGGGAACATTCAGTACTTC. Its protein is CASSPGTSGNIQYF.

As DNA, the CDR3 is TGCAGCGTTGATTCCCTAGCGGAGGCGCCTCGCGGCACAGATACGCAGTATTTT. As protein: CSVDSLAEAPRGTDTQYF. V and J are TRBV29-1 and TRBJ2-3; 7 positions match TRBD2. Germline V gene sequence: CDR1 SQVTM, CDR2 ANQGSEA. The CDR3 runs to 18 residues. V dropped 3 bases and J dropped 1; count of bases not matched to a gene: 16.

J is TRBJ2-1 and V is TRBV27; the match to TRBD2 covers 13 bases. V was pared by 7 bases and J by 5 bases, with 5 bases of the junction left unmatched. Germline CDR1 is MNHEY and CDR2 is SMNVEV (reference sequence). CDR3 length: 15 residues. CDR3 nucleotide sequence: TGTGCCAGCAAGCGGGGGACTAGCGGGAACAATGAGCAGTTCTTC. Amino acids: CASKRGTSGNNEQFF.

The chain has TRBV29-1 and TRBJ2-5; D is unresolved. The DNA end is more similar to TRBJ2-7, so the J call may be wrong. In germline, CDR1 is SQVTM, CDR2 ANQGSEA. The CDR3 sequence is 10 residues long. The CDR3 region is CSVLSYEQYF. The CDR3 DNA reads TGCAGCGTTCTCTCCTACGAGCAGTACTTC.

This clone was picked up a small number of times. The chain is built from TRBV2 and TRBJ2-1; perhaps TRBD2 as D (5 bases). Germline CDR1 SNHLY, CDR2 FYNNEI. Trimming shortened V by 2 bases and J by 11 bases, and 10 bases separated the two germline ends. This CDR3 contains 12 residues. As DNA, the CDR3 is TGTGCCAGCAGTGAAACCCCTAGCAAGCAGTTCTTC. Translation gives CASSETPSKQFF. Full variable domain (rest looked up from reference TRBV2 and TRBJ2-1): EPEVTQTPSHQVTQMGQEVILRCVPISNHLYFYWYRQILGQKVEFLVSFYNNEISEKSEIFDDQFSVERPDGSNFTLKIRSTKLEDSAMYFCASSETPSKQFFGPGTRLTVL.

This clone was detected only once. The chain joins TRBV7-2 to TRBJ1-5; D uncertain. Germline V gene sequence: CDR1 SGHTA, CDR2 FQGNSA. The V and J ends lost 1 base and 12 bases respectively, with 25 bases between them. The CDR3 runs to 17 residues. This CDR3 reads CASSLVVGATPRERQHF. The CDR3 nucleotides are TGTGCCAGCAGCTTAGTGGTGGGCGCAACCCCCCGGGAGCGCCAGCATTTT.

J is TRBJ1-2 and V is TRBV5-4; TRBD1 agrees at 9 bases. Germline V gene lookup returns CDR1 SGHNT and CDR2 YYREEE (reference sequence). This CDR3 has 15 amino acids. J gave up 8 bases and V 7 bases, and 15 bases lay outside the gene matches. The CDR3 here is CASSSRNRGRGGYTF. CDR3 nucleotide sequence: TGTGCCAGCTCCTCCCGGAACAGGGGGCGCGGGGGCTACACCTTC. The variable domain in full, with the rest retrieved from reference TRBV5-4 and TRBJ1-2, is ETGVTQSPTHLIKTRGQQVTLRCSSQSGHNTVSWYQQALGQGPQFIFQYYREEENGRGNFPPRFSGLQFPNYSSELNVNALELDDSALYLCASSSRNRGRGGYTFGSGTRLTVV.

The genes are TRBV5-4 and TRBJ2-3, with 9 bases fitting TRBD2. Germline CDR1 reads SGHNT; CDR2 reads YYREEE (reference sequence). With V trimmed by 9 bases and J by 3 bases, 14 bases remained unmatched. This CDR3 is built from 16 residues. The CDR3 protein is CATTAAGGAKTDTQYF. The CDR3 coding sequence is TGTGCCACTACGGCAGCGGGGGGCGCTAAGACAGATACGCAGTATTTT.

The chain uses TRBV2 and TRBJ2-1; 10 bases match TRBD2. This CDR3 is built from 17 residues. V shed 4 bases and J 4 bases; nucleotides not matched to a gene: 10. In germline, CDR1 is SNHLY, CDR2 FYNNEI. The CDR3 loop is CASSGLLAGDFYNEQFF. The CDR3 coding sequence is TGTGCCAGCAGTGGCCTCCTAGCGGGAGACTTTTACAATGAGCAGTTCTTC.